The 7 T cell receptor beta chains given below trace back to one sample, sequenced in a study of spatial heterogeneity in lung cancer. Time point meaning: blood at routine non-recurrence follow-up after resection. Unsorted tumor, nontumor lung tissue or cryopreserved PBMC supplied the whole RNA. TCRdb re-analysed the 5' RACE reads in MiXCR, keeping a single row per CDR3 protein. The table has about 52,000 distinct CDR3 sequences, 7.4% seen once. The sequencing here drew on PBMCs, taken at follow-up. The receptors originated from a female donor with early-stage non-small cell lung cancer.

This clonotype showed up just a few times. The rearrangement joins TRBV7-2 to TRBJ2-5; D remains ambiguous. The CDR3 runs 12 residues. Germline V gene lookup returns CDR1 SGHTA and CDR2 FQGNSA. V shed 2 bases and J shed 5 bases, with 6 bases lying between them. The CDR3 region is CASSLFGETQYF. The CDR3 DNA reads TGTGCCAGCAGCTTATTCGGGGAGACCCAGTACTTC. Looking up the rest from reference TRBV7-2 and TRBJ2-5 gives the full variable domain: GAGVSQSPSNKVTEKGKDVELRCDPISGHTALYWYRQSLGQGLEFLIYFQGNSAPDKSGLPSDRFSAERTGGSVSTLTIQRTQQEDSAVYLCASSLFGETQYFGPGTRLLVL.

The table lists this clonotype with many counts. The chain is built from TRBV20-1 and TRBJ1-2; a weak D match, TRBD1 (6 bases). Germline values: CDR1 DFQATT, CDR2 SNEGSKA (reference sequence). The CDR3 loop spans 12 amino acids. The V end lost 2 bases, the J end lost 4 bases, and 8 bases lay between the germline ends. CDR3 DNA: TGCAGTGCTAGAAAGGACAGCTATGGCTACACCTTC. Its protein is CSARKDSYGYTF.

This clonotype was seen at least ten times. The chain uses TRBV5-1 and TRBJ2-5, with 7 bases that match TRBD2. The CDR3 has 13 residues. Germline CDR1 is SGHRS and CDR2 is YFSETQ. With 4 bases clipped from V and 5 bases from J, the junction kept 5 bases outside the gene matches. As DNA, the CDR3 is TGCGCCAGCAGCCAGACTAGCATGGAGACCCAGTACTTC. Amino acid sequence: CASSQTSMETQYF.

The sample holds many counts of this clonotype. This chain uses TRBV2 with TRBJ2-7, with D possibly TRBD1 on 5 matching bases. The CDR3 is made up of 13 amino acids. Germline assignment: CDR1 SNHLY and CDR2 FYNNEI. Trimming removed 6 bases at V and 6 bases at J, with 15 bases between. Here the CDR3 DNA reads TGTGCCAGCAGGCCCGGACACCCAAGCGAGCAGTACTTC. Translation: CASRPGHPSEQYF.

J is TRBJ2-5 and V is TRBV18; D uncertain. This CDR3 spans 15 amino acids. CDR1 is KGHSH and CDR2 is LQKENI in the germline V gene. Deletions cut 1 base from V and 5 bases from J, with 14 bases between. The CDR3 nucleotides read TGTGCCAGCTCACCACAGGAGAGGATCATGGAGACCCAGTACTTC. It yields the protein CASSPQERIMETQYF.

This chain links TRBV2 with TRBJ2-3, with 9 bases aligning to TRBD1. This CDR3 contains 16 residues. The V segment lost 7 bases and the J segment 5 bases; nucleotides outside the gene matches: 13. Germline V gene data show CDR1 as SNHLY and CDR2 as FYNNEI. The DNA of the CDR3 is TGTGCCAGCAAAGGCCCGGGACAGGGATTGCGAGATACGCAGTATTTT. This sequence encodes CASKGPGQGLRDTQYF. Based on the CDR3 plus reference TRBV2 and TRBJ2-3, the full variable domain is EPEVTQTPSHQVTQMGQEVILRCVPISNHLYFYWYRQILGQKVEFLVSFYNNEISEKSEIFDDQFSVERPDGSNFTLKIRSTKLEDSAMYFCASKGPGQGLRDTQYFGPGTRLTVL.

This clonotype has ten or more counts. This rearrangement joins TRBV25-1 to TRBJ2-2; tentatively, D is TRBD2 (7 bases). V was cut by 6 bases and J by 6 bases, with 23 bases left in between. The CDR3 sequence is 17 residues long. Germline V gives CDR1 MGHDK, CDR2 SYGVNS. The chain's CDR3 is CASSEGFPGGPPGELFF. CDR3 bases: TGTGCCAGCAGCGAAGGGTTTCCGGGGGGCCCTCCCGGGGAGCTGTTTTTT.